Listed here are 16 T cell receptor beta chains from one sample, sequenced in a study of blood T cells in healthy people across ages. A J-beta primer mix and a sample-barcoded 5' primer were used in a second PCR of roughly 7 to 12 cycles. MiXCR was run by TCRdb on the 5' RACE reads, yielding one entry per CDR3 protein. The sample consists of some 1.5 million distinct CDR3 sequences, roughly 27% of them appearing once. Material for sequencing was blood. These TCRs come from a woman in her thirties in good health.

The rearrangement uses TRBV7-2 and TRBJ2-7, with D tentatively TRBD2 (5 bases). The V end lost 5 bases, the J end lost 3 bases, and 17 bases lay between the germline ends. CDR1 SGHTA and CDR2 FQGNSA come from the germline V gene. CDR3 length equals 15 residues. In DNA, the CDR3 is TGTGCCAGCAGCAGCGTTACCGGGGAAATCTACGAGCAGTACTTC. It is translated as CASSSVTGEIYEQYF.

The chain has TRBV6-1 and TRBJ2-1, with D possibly being TRBD1 (6 bases). V lost 3 bases to trimming and J lost 8 bases, with 20 bases between them. This CDR3 has 16 residues. From germline, CDR1 is MNHNS and CDR2 SASEGT. The CDR3 here is CASSDRGDPRGDEQFF. DNA for the CDR3: TGTGCCAGCAGTGATCGAGGGGACCCCAGGGGCGATGAGCAGTTCTTC.

The chain combines TRBV20-1 with TRBJ2-3; D call uncertain. The CDR3 is 15 amino acids. Germline assignment: CDR1 DFQATT and CDR2 SNEGSKA (reference sequence). V was pared by 5 bases and J by 1 base, with 16 bases between. The CDR3 DNA is TGCAGTGCTTCTCCGGGTCGCCGAGGCACAGATACGCAGTATTTT. It codes for CSASPGRRGTDTQYF.

This chain uses TRBV27 with TRBJ2-7; TRBD2 matches at 10 bases. The CDR3 spans 14 residues. V lost 6 bases, J lost 4 bases, and 6 bases stayed unmatched. The germline V gene has CDR1 MNHEY and CDR2 SMNVEV (reference sequence). The CDR3 reads CASRLAGQSYEQYF. The CDR3 bases are TGTGCCAGCAGACTAGCGGGGCAATCTTACGAGCAGTACTTC.

The table lists this clonotype with a few counts. This sequence joins TRBV29-1 and TRBJ2-3; TRBD1 matches 7 bases. Germline-derived CDR1 and CDR2 are SQVTM and ANQGSEA. This CDR3 spans 12 amino acids. V lost 3 bases, J lost 6 bases, and 3 bases stayed unmatched. The CDR3 nucleotides read TGCAGCGTTGATACAGGGGCGGATACGCAGTATTTT. Its translation is CSVDTGADTQYF.

This clonotype was found a few times. This chain joins TRBV5-5 and TRBJ2-1; D ambiguous. The germline CDR1 and CDR2 sequences are SGHKS and YYEKEE (reference sequence). The CDR3 has 16 amino acids. Trimming pared 3 bases from V and 9 bases from J, leaving 22 bases between. CDR3 protein: CASSSLRRPKVGEQFF. The DNA of the CDR3 is TGTGCCAGCAGCTCACTACGAAGGCCCAAAGTGGGTGAGCAGTTCTTC. The full variable domain, its missing parts supplied by reference TRBV5-5 and TRBJ2-1, is DAGVTQSPTHLIKTRGQQVTLRCSPISGHKSVSWYQQVLGQGPQFIFQYYEKEERGRGNFPDRFSARQFPNYSSELNVNALLLGDSALYLCASSSLRRPKVGEQFFGPGTRLTVL.

V usage is TRBV5-1 and J usage is TRBJ1-1; D is possibly TRBD1 (6 bases). The germline CDR1 and CDR2 sequences are SGHRS and YFSETQ. This CDR3 is 17 amino acids long. The V end lost 4 bases, the J end lost 1 base, and 20 bases lay between the germline ends. The CDR3 sequence is CASSTTGTFGGNTEAFF. Written as DNA, the CDR3 is TGCGCCAGCAGCACCACAGGGACCTTCGGGGGGAACACTGAAGCTTTCTTT. Complete variable domain (other parts from reference TRBV5-1 and TRBJ1-1): KAGVTQTPRYLIKTRGQQVTLSCSPISGHRSVSWYQQTPGQGLQFLFEYFSETQRNKGNFPGRFSGRQFSNSRSEMNVSTLELGDSALYLCASSTTGTFGGNTEAFFGQGTRLTVV.

In this sample, this clonotype turned up a few times. The chain links TRBV6-6 to TRBJ2-4; D is perhaps TRBD2 (6 bases). Between the trimmed V and J ends, which lost 4 bases and 13 bases, there was a span of 23 bases. The CDR3 has 15 residues. Germline CDR1 MNHNY, CDR2 SVGAGI (reference sequence). The CDR3 protein is CASSSRDSSYNEQYF. DNA of the CDR3: TGTGCCAGCAGTTCTCGGGACTCCTCCTACAATGAGCAGTACTTC.

The genes are TRBV10-3 and TRBJ1-1; 8 positions agree with TRBD1. V lost 6 bases and J lost 8; bases outside the gene matches: 8. CDR3 length: 13 amino acids. Germline V gene sequence: CDR1 ENHRY, CDR2 SYGVKD. The CDR3 sequence is CAIRDREMTEAFF. In DNA, the CDR3 is TGTGCCATCAGGGACAGGGAAATGACGGAAGCTTTCTTT.

This clonotype showed up just a few times. This chain connects TRBV5-8 to TRBJ2-1; the match to TRBD2 covers 9 bases. Losses at the gene ends were 0 bases for V and 7 bases for J; bases not matched to a gene: 5. The CDR3 spans 15 residues. From germline, CDR1 is SGHTS and CDR2 YDEGEE. The CDR3 region is CASSLALAGFNEQFF. DNA for the CDR3: TGTGCCAGCAGCTTGGCACTAGCGGGCTTTAATGAGCAGTTCTTC.

The chain couples TRBV6-1 to TRBJ2-2; 10 bases fit TRBD2. There are 15 residues in the CDR3. Losses at the gene ends were 8 bases for V and 4 bases for J; bases not matched to a gene: 7. Germline V CDR1 and CDR2: MNHNS, SASEGT. The CDR3 loop reads CASAWTSGITGELFF. The CDR3 coding sequence is TGTGCCAGCGCGTGGACTAGCGGTATCACCGGGGAGCTGTTTTTT.

This clonotype occurred many times. The V call is TRBV10-3, the J call TRBJ2-3; TRBD1 or TRBD2 may be the D gene (6 bases each). CDR1 is ENHRY, CDR2 SYGVKD, per germline. Trimming pared 7 bases from V and 6 bases from J, leaving 17 bases between. This CDR3 is 14 amino acids long. The CDR3 spells CAITGDNGGDTQYF. CDR3 bases: TGTGCCATCACAGGGGATAATGGAGGGGATACGCAGTATTTT.

This chain joins TRBV4-1 and TRBJ2-3; D uncertain. Trimming pared 0 bases from V and 6 bases from J, leaving 16 bases between. The CDR3 spans 16 residues. Germline values: CDR1 MGHRA, CDR2 YSYEKL. CDR3 bases: TGCGCCAGCAGCCAAGATGGCAGATATACCCCGGATACGCAGTATTTT. This sequence encodes CASSQDGRYTPDTQYF.

This chain links TRBV7-2 with TRBJ2-1; 9 bases are a match to TRBD2. Trimming removed 3 bases from V and 5 bases from J; junction bases left unmatched: 5. This CDR3 has 15 residues. The germline V gene has CDR1 SGHTA and CDR2 FQGNSA. CDR3 sequence reads: CASSFGPSGNNEQFF. DNA for the CDR3: TGTGCCAGCAGCTTCGGGCCTAGCGGGAACAATGAGCAGTTCTTC.

CDR3 bases: TGTGCCAGCAGCCAACGTCAGGGGAGGGGAGTGTTCTTC. This codes for CASSQRQGRGVFF. The chain employs TRBV3-1 and TRBJ2-1; D is possibly TRBD2 (7 bases). Trimming took 2 bases from V and 15 from J, leaving 17 bases between them. This CDR3 contains 13 residues. From germline, CDR1 is LGHDT and CDR2 YNNKEL (reference sequence).

There are a few counts of this clonotype. This sequence joins TRBV6-5 and TRBJ1-4, with 7 bases fitting TRBD1. The trim removed 9 bases at V and 6 bases at J, leaving 10 bases unmatched. CDR3 size: 14 residues. The germline V gene has CDR1 MNHEY and CDR2 SVGAGI. The CDR3 DNA reads TGTGCCAGTCGACCGACAGGGTCTCATGAAAAACTGTTTTTT. This sequence encodes CASRPTGSHEKLFF.